This is a list of T cell receptor beta chains from one sample in a study of shared clonotypes between healthy human individuals. Data came from immunoSEQ multiplex PCR; TCRdb stores just in-frame clones and leaves some out. The table includes about 2.3 million clones, 80% to 95% detected once. Sequenced sample: naive CD4+ T cells from PBMCs. These receptors came from a man aged 18 to 30 in good health. Some clones in this sample may be carry-over from other donors' samples. CDR3s include the opening cysteine and the closing phenylalanine or tryptophan. Fields, in order: CDR3 length, J gene, D gene, clone size, V gene, CDR3 protein, CDR3 DNA. A D gene is named only where the DNA matches it firmly. Not every row has a clone size; where given, it reads once, few, many or a size class.

13 TRBJ1-1 - - TRBV29-1 CSGGGGERTEAFF TGCAGCGGTGGTGGGGGGGAGCGCACTGAAGCTTTCTTT
13 TRBJ2-7 - - TRBV29-1 CSVRFQVTYEQYF TGCAGCGTCCGCTTTCAAGTAACATACGAGCAGTACTTC
13 TRBJ1-1 - - TRBV5-1 CASTRGDGSEAFF TGCGCCAGCACTCGGGGGGATGGGTCTGAAGCTTTCTTT
17 TRBJ2-5 - - TRBV7-9 CASSSHYRAGLEETQYF TGTGCCAGCAGCTCACACTACAGGGCAGGTCTTGAAGAGACCCAGTACTTC
13 TRBJ2-1 - - TRBV19 CASSMRRDNEQFF TGTGCCAGTAGTATGAGGAGGGACAATGAGCAGTTCTTC
15 TRBJ2-1 TRBD2 - TRBV9 CASSLLSGSVNEQFF TGTGCCAGCAGCCTACTTAGCGGGAGTGTCAATGAGCAGTTCTTC
17 TRBJ2-1 TRBD2 - TRBV4-2 CASSQDISLATYNEQFF TGTGCCAGCAGCCAAGATATATCACTAGCGACGTACAATGAGCAGTTCTTC
14 TRBJ1-2 - - TRBV18 CASSQADRFYGYTF TGTGCCAGCTCGCAAGCGGACCGGTTCTATGGCTACACCTTC
13 TRBJ1-1 - once TRBV7-9 CASSLPVNTEAFF TGTGCCAGCAGCTTACCAGTGAACACTGAAGCTTTCTTT
18 TRBJ2-1 TRBD2 once TRBV5-1 CASSLGAGGPVSYNEQFF TGCGCCAGCAGCTTGGGGGCGGGAGGGCCGGTGTCCTACAATGAGCAGTTCTTC
14 TRBJ1-1 - once TRBV18 CASSRTQRATEAFF TGTGCCAGCTCCCGTACCCAGAGGGCCACTGAAGCTTTCTTT
15 TRBJ1-2 - - TRBV18 CASSPSDGGNYGYTF TGTGCCAGCTCACCTTCGGACGGCGGTAACTATGGCTACACCTTC
13 TRBJ2-7 - - TRBV30 CAWRPGHTYEQYF TGTGCCTGGAGGCCGGGACATACCTACGAGCAGTACTTC
13 TRBJ2-5 TRBD1 - TRBV6-1 CATKGQGDGTQYF TGTGCCACAAAGGGACAGGGGGATGGGACCCAGTACTTC
18 TRBJ1-2 - - TRBV30 CAWRARRERGRTNYGYTF TGTGCCTGGAGAGCCCGGCGGGAGAGGGGCCGAACGAACTATGGCTACACCTTC
14 TRBJ1-5 - - TRBV28 CASSPGLRNQPQHF TGTGCCAGCAGTCCGGGACTGAGGAATCAGCCCCAGCATTTT
17 TRBJ2-6 - - TRBV30 CAVGRGRGAAGANVLTF TGTGCCGTCGGCCGGGGCAGGGGAGCGGCTGGGGCCAACGTCCTGACTTTC